These 17 T cell receptor beta chains came from one sample sequenced in a study of T cell repertoires in cytomegalovirus infection. TCRdb re-called the reads with MiXCR, one entry per CDR3 protein. The sample yields around 570,000 distinct CDR3 sequences, around 40% seen once. Their antigens remain unidentified. The input for sequencing was cultured PBMCs, taken from culture after CMV antigen stimulation. The receptors here all came from a human donor in good health (CMV status not recorded). Some clones in this sample may be carry-over from other donors' samples.

This chain uses TRBV10-3 with TRBJ2-1; D not resolved. The germline CDR1 and CDR2 sequences are ENHRY and SYGVKD. V was clipped by 6 bases and J by 8 bases, with 8 bases between them. This CDR3 has 11 residues. The CDR3 loop reads CAIRSTHEQFF. CDR3 DNA: TGTGCCATCAGATCCACCCATGAGCAGTTCTTC.

This clonotype has more than one count but fewer than ten. The chain links TRBV18 to TRBJ2-1, with TRBD1 as a possible D gene (6 bases). Germline lookup yields CDR1 KGHSH and CDR2 LQKENI. This CDR3 has 13 amino acids. Deletions cut 3 bases from V and 9 bases from J, with 12 bases between. CDR3: CASSPGGEGEQFF. As DNA, the CDR3 is TGTGCCAGCTCACCTGGGGGCGAGGGTGAGCAGTTCTTC.

This rearrangement joins TRBV7-2 to TRBJ1-4; D is ambiguous. Trimming pared 1 base from V and 7 bases from J, leaving 7 bases between. CDR3 length: 13 amino acids. From germline, CDR1 is SGHTA and CDR2 FQGNSA. The CDR3 nucleotides read TGTGCCAGCAGCTTAGGTGTGGGTGAAAAACTGTTTTTT. Translating gives CASSLGVGEKLFF. Complete variable domain (other parts from reference TRBV7-2 and TRBJ1-4): GAGVSQSPSNKVTEKGKDVELRCDPISGHTALYWYRQSLGQGLEFLIYFQGNSAPDKSGLPSDRFSAERTGGSVSTLTIQRTQQEDSAVYLCASSLGVGEKLFFGSGTQLSVL.

The chain links TRBV2 to TRBJ2-3, with D perhaps being TRBD1 or TRBD2 (5 bases each). The CDR3 runs 14 residues. Germline assignment: CDR1 SNHLY and CDR2 FYNNEI. V lost 5 bases to trimming and J lost 4 bases, with 13 bases between them. CDR3 region: CASSTQQEADTQYF. The CDR3 coding sequence is TGTGCCAGCAGTACGCAACAGGAGGCAGATACGCAGTATTTT.

This clonotype has a single count. J is TRBJ2-4 and V is TRBV28; D is perhaps TRBD1 (5 bases). This CDR3 contains 13 residues. V was clipped by 5 bases and J by 4 bases, with 9 bases between them. The germline gives CDR1 MDHEN, CDR2 SYDVKM. As DNA, the CDR3 is TGTGCCAGCAGTCCCACAGGAAAAAACATTCAGTACTTC. Protein: CASSPTGKNIQYF.

This chain links TRBV25-1 with TRBJ2-1; the D gene is possibly TRBD2 (6 bases). V lost 1 base and J lost 7, with 17 bases in between. The CDR3 has 16 amino acids. Germline-derived CDR1 and CDR2 are MGHDK and SYGVNS. The CDR3 is CASSELLGRGDNEQFF. CDR3 sequence (DNA): TGTGCCAGCAGTGAATTACTCGGGCGGGGTGATAATGAGCAGTTCTTC.

This chain uses TRBV7-7 with TRBJ2-5, with 7 bases lining up with TRBD2. CDR1 is SSHAT, CDR2 FNYEAQ, per germline (reference sequence). This CDR3 region has 14 residues. V lost 5 bases, J lost 2 bases, and 5 bases stayed unmatched. The CDR3 bases are TGTGCCAGCAGCGTCCTAGCGGATCAAGAGACCCAGTACTTC. It translates to CASSVLADQETQYF.

This clonotype showed up just once. This chain uses TRBV6-2 or TRBV6-3 with TRBJ2-4, with 11 bases matching TRBD2. CDR1 MNHEY and CDR2 SVGEGT come from the germline V gene. V lost 7 bases and J lost 8; bases outside the gene matches: 7. CDR3 length equals 14 residues. The CDR3 loop reads CASKTSGSSHIQYF. CDR3 sequence (DNA): TGTGCCAGCAAAACTAGCGGGAGTTCTCACATTCAGTACTTC.

The genes are TRBV6-2 or TRBV6-3 and TRBJ1-1, with D possibly TRBD1 on 6 matching bases. Germline V CDR1 and CDR2: MNHEY, SVGEGT. The CDR3 length is 13 residues. The germline V and J ends were trimmed by 6 bases and 3 bases, with 11 bases remaining between them. The CDR3 DNA is TGTGCCAGCAGGCCCTACAGGGACACTGAAGCTTTCTTT. This codes for CASRPYRDTEAFF.

The table lists this clonotype with a few counts. V and J are TRBV6-2 or TRBV6-3 and TRBJ2-2; maybe TRBD2 (6 bases). V was trimmed by 6 bases and J by 4 bases, leaving 12 bases between them. CDR3 length: 14 residues. Germline V lookup: CDR1 MNHEY, CDR2 SVGEGT. CDR3 amino acids: CASSLGLTTGELFF. DNA of the CDR3: TGTGCCAGCAGCCTGGGACTTACCACCGGGGAGCTGTTTTTT.

This clonotype was counted only a few times. The chain combines TRBV7-8 with TRBJ1-5; 7 bases are a match to TRBD1. V gave up 5 bases and J gave up 10 bases; unmatched junction bases: 5. This CDR3 has 12 amino acids. Germline CDR1 and CDR2: SGHVS and FQNEAQ. CDR3 in amino acids: CASSPDRVPQHF. The CDR3 region has the DNA TGTGCCAGCAGCCCCGACAGGGTCCCCCAGCATTTT. Looking up the rest from reference TRBV7-8 and TRBJ1-5 gives the full variable domain: GAGVSQSPRYKVAKRGQDVALRCDPISGHVSLFWYQQALGQGPEFLTYFQNEAQLDKSGLPSDRFFAERPEGSVSTLKIQRTQQEDSAVYLCASSPDRVPQHFGDGTRLSIL.

This clonotype was seen only once. V is TRBV7-2 and J is TRBJ1-5, with D possibly being TRBD1 (6 bases). CDR1 SGHTA and CDR2 FQGNSA come from the germline V gene. Trimming shortened V by 1 base and J by 7 bases, and 14 bases separated the two germline ends. CDR3 length: 15 residues. As DNA, the CDR3 is TGTGCCAGCAGCTTAGGGGACACAATAGGGCAGCCCCAGCATTTT. Protein product: CASSLGDTIGQPQHF. The full variable domain, with the rest looked up from reference TRBV7-2 and TRBJ1-5, is GAGVSQSPSNKVTEKGKDVELRCDPISGHTALYWYRQSLGQGLEFLIYFQGNSAPDKSGLPSDRFSAERTGGSVSTLTIQRTQQEDSAVYLCASSLGDTIGQPQHFGDGTRLSIL.

The chain uses TRBV5-4 and TRBJ2-5; D is unresolved. Germline V gene data show CDR1 as SGHNT and CDR2 as YYREEE (reference sequence). This CDR3 spans 12 amino acids. Trimming took off 4 bases at V and 4 bases at J, with 8 bases between the two ends. The CDR3 coding sequence is TGTGCCAGCAGCCCCCAATCAGAGACCCAGTACTTC. Translating gives CASSPQSETQYF.

The CDR3 bases are TGTGCCAGCAGTGGCCCGGGGACAGGGCGCACTGAAGCTTTCTTT. It specifies CASSGPGTGRTEAFF. This chain uses TRBV6-1 with TRBJ1-1; 9 bases are shared with TRBD1. In germline, CDR1 is MNHNS, CDR2 SASEGT. The CDR3 loop spans 15 amino acids. V lost 4 bases and J lost 4; bases outside the gene matches: 7.

The CDR3, as DNA: TGTGCCAGCAGCCAAGTGTATGGGACAGGCATGTTTAGCAATCAGCCCCAGCATTTT. Translation: CASSQVYGTGMFSNQPQHF. V is TRBV4-2 and J is TRBJ1-5, with 8 positions matching TRBD1. The length of the CDR3 is 19 residues. Germline V gene lookup returns CDR1 LGHNA and CDR2 YNFKEQ. Unmatched junction bases numbered 11, after V lost 1 base and J lost 0 bases.

J is TRBJ1-5 and V is TRBV19; tentatively, D is TRBD1 (5 bases). CDR1 LNHDA and CDR2 SQIVND come from the germline V gene (reference sequence). Trimming pared 3 bases from V and 8 bases from J, leaving 11 bases between. The CDR3 consists of 13 residues. DNA for the CDR3: TGTGCCAGTAGTATGGGACCCCTGGAGCCCCAGCATTTT. Translating it yields CASSMGPLEPQHF.

This clonotype appeared a few times. For the CDR3, the DNA is TGTGCCAGCAGCGAGTTGAATGGGGTTGGTGGCTACACCTTC. It yields the protein CASSELNGVGGYTF. This chain connects TRBV7-6 to TRBJ1-2; D unresolved. The V end was cut by 5 bases, the J end by 7 bases, with 17 bases between. CDR1 and CDR2 (germline): SGHVS, FNYEAQ. The CDR3 loop spans 14 amino acids.